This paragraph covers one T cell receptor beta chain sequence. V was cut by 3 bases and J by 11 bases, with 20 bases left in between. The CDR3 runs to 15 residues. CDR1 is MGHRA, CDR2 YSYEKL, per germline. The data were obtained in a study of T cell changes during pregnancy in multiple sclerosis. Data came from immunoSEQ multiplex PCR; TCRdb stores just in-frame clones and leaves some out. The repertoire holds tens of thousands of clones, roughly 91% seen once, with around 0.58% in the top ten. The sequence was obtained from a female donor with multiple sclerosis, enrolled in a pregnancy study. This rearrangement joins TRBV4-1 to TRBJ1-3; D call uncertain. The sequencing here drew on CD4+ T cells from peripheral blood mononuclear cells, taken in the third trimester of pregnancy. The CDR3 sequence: CASSQDWGNRPAIYF. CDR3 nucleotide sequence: TGCGCCAGCAGCCAGGACTGGGGAAACAGACCGGCCATATATTTT.